The text below deals with one T cell receptor beta chain. The entry originates in a study of blood T cell repertoires in COVID-19. V shed 6 bases, J shed 7 bases, and the junction held 6 bases outside the gene matches. The CDR3 has 13 residues. The germline V gene has CDR1 MNHEY and CDR2 SVGAGI. Data came from immunoSEQ multiplex PCR; TCRdb stores just in-frame clones and leaves some out. The sample lists approximately 470,000 clones, 75% to 90% seen once, with 0.7% in the top ten. Individuals drawn from under 30 US areas were about 18 to 95 years old. For recovered donors of Cohort 3, there were two negative PCRs, clearance, or symptom resolution.

Specimen: PBMCs or T cells enriched from blood (not recorded which). V and J are TRBV6-5 and TRBJ1-2; 9 bases line up with TRBD1. The receptor comes from a woman aged 18-35 years who had recovered from COVID-19. CDR3 sequence: CASRETGGSGYTF. In DNA, the CDR3 is TGTGCCAGCAGAGAGACAGGGGGTTCTGGCTACACCTTC.